This entry features one T cell receptor beta chain sequence. The antigen remains undetermined. The data derive from a study of monozygotic twins with inflammatory bowel disease. Study-level results: Between concordant and discordant twins, repertoire similarity failed to differ, a result that limited power may explain.

PCR of TCRalpha and TCRbeta cDNA was nested, with two rounds of about 15 and 9 cycles. Reprocessing the 5' RACE reads, TCRdb reports a single entry for every CDR3 protein and omits DNA. The sample includes some 150,000 distinct CDR3 sequences. Per germline, CDR1 SGHRS and CDR2 YFSETQ. This CDR3 is built from 12 residues. The sequence derives from a human donor with ulcerative colitis or Crohn's disease, or a healthy co-twin of an affected twin (not recorded which). The chain couples TRBV5-1 to TRBJ2-1; TCRdb selects TRBD1, and the lack of DNA leaves this call unchecked. The sequenced sample consisted of blood. The CDR3 sequence is CASSSQGNEQFF.